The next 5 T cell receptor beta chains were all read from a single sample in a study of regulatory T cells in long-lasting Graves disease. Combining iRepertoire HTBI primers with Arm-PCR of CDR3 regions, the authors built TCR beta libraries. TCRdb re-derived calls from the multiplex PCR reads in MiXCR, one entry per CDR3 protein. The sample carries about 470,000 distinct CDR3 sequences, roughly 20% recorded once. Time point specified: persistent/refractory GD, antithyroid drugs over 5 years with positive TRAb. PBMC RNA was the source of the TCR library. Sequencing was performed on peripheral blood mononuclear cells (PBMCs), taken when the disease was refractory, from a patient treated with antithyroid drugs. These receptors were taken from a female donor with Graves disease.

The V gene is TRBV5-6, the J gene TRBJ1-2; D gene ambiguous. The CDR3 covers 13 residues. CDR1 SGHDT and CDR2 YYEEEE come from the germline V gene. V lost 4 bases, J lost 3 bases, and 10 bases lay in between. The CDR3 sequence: CASSAVGDYGYTF. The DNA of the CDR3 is TGTGCCAGCAGCGCCGTCGGTGACTATGGCTACACCTTC.

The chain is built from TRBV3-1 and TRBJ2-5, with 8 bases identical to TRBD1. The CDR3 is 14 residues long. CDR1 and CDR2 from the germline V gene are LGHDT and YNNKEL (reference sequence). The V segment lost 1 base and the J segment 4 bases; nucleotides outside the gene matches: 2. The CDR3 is CASSQAGGIETQYF. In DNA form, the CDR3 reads TGTGCCAGCAGCCAAGCAGGGGGCATAGAGACCCAGTACTTC.

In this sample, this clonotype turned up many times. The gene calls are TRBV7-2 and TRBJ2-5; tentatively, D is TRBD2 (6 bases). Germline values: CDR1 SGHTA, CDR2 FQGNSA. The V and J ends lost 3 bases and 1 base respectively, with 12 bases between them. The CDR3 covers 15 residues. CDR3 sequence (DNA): TGTGCCAGCAGCTTCGACAGTAGCGGCCAAGAGACCCAGTACTTC. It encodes CASSFDSSGQETQYF.

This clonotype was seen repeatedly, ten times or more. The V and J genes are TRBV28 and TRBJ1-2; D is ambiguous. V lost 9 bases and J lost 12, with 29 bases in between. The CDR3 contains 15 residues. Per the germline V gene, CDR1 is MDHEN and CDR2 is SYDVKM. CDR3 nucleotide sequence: TGTGCCAGGAGTGCACCCACCCACTTCACAGTGATCCACACCTTC. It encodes CARSAPTHFTVIHTF.

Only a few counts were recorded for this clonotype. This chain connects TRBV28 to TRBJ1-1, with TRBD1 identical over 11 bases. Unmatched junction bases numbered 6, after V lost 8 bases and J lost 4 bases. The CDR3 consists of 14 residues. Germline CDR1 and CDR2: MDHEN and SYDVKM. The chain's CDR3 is CASSGTGGATEAFF. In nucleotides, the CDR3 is TGTGCCAGCTCCGGGACAGGGGGGGCCACTGAAGCTTTCTTT.